The sequence of this TCR beta chain was determined in a study of T cells after yellow fever vaccination. Study background: Researchers used SMART-Seq v4 Ultra Low Input to prepare fractions that had low cell numbers.

The CDR3 is 16 amino acids. Germline assignment: CDR1 SGHRS and CDR2 YFSETQ. V shed 4 bases, J shed 4 bases, and the junction held 8 bases outside the gene matches. Whole-study results and caveats: Detected again after the booster were most primary-vaccination clones, at about 96% CD4 and 80% to 90% CD8. It was the secondary response that reached its peak faster, day 5 versus 15, but it was weaker.

Comment on this clonotype: Antigen unknown.

Conversion of TCR transcripts into cDNA relied on 5'RACE template switching, which added a universal primer site and UMIs. TCRdb ran MiXCR on the 5' RACE reads and lists one entry per CDR3 protein. The sample holds hundreds of thousands of distinct CDR3 sequences, approximately 13% seen once. The receptor's source is a man aged 25-45 years who received the YFV17D yellow fever vaccine. V is TRBV5-1 and J is TRBJ2-1; 10 positions match TRBD2. Specimen: PBMCs, collected on the day of the yellow fever booster vaccination. CDR3 in DNA: TGCGCCAGCAGCCCACCCACTAGCGGGAAGTACAATGAGCAGTTCTTC. Translation: CASSPPTSGKYNEQFF.